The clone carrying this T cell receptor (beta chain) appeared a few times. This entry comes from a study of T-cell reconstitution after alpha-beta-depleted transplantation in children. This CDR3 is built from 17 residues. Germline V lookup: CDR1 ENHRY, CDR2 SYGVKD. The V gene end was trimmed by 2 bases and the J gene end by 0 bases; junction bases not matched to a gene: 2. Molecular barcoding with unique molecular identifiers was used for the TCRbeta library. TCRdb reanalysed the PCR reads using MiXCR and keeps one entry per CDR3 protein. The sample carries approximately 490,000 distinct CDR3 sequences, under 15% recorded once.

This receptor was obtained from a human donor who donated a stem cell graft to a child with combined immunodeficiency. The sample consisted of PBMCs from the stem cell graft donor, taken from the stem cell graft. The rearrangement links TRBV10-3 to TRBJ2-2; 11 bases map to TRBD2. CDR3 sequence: CAISEASGGTNTGELFF. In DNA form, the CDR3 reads TGTGCCATCAGTGAGGCTAGCGGGGGGACGAACACCGGGGAGCTGTTTTTT.